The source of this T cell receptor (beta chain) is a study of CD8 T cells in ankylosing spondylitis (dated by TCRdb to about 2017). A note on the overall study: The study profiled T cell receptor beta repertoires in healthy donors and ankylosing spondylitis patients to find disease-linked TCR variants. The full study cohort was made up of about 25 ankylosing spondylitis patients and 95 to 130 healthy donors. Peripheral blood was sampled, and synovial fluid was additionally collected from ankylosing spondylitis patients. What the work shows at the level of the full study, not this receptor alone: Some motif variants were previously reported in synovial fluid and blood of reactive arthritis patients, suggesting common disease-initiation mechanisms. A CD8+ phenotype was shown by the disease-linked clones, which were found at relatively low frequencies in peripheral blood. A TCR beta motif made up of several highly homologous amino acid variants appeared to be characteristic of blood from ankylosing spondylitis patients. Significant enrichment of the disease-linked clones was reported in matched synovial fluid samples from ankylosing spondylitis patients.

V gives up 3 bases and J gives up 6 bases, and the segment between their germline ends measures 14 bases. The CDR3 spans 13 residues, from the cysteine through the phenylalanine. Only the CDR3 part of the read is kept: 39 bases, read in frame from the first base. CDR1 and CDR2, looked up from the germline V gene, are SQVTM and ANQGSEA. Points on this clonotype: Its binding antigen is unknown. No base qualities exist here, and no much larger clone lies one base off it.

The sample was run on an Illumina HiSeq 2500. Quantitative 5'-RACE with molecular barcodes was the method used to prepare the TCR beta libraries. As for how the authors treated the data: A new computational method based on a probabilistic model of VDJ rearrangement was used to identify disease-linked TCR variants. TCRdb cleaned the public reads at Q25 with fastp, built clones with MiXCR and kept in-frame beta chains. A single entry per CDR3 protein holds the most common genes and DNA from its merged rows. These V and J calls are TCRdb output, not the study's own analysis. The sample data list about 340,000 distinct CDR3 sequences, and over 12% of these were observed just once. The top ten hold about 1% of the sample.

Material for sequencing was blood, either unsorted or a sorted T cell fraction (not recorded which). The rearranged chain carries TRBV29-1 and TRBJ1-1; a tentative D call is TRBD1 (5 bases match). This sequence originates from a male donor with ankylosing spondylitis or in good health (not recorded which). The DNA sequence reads TGCAGCGTTGAGAGGGACCCGGGCGCTGAAGCTTTCTTT. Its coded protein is CSVERDPGAEAFF.